The source of this TCR beta chain is a study of monozygotic twins with inflammatory bowel disease. Study results and caveats: T cell subtypes that differed could not be told apart.

The CDR3 runs 20 residues. On this clonotype: Its specificity is unknown.

Total RNA, at roughly 3.5 ug, went into every TCR library. With the 5' RACE reads reprocessed, TCRdb shows one record per CDR3 protein and no DNA. The sample's table shows fewer than 400,000 distinct CDR3 sequences. The receptor comes from a human donor with ulcerative colitis or Crohn's disease, or a healthy co-twin of an affected twin (not recorded which). Specimen: blood. This rearrangement joins TRBV21-1 to TRBJ1-6; there is no DNA to check the TCRdb D call of TRBD1. TRBV21-1 is a listed pseudogene. The CDR3 sequence is CASSDRLRQGFPYPTSPLHF.